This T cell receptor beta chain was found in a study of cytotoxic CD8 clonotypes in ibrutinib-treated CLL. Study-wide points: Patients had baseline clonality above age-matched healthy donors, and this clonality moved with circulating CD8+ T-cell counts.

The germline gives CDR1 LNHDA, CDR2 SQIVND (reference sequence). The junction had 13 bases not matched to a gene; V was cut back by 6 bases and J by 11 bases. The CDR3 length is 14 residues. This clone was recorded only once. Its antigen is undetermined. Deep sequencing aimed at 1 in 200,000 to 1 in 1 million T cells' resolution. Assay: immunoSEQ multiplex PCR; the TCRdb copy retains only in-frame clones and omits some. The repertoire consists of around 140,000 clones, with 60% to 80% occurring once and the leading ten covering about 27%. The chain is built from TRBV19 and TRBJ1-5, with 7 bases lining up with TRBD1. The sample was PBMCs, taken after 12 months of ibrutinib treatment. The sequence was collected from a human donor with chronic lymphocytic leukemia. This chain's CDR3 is CASRDSTAQGAQHF. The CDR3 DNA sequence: TGTGCCAGTAGAGATTCGACAGCTCAGGGGGCCCAGCATTTT.